This T cell receptor beta chain came from a study of early T cells in non-severe SARS-CoV-2 infection. At the level of the study: Sequencing targeted bulk RNA from unsorted whole blood, leaving chains unpaired. Findings of the study overall: Sequences matched to VDJdb favored anti-spike CD8 responses, while private and CD4 specificities were missed.

Losses at the gene ends were 6 bases for V and 2 bases for J; bases not matched to a gene: 4. Germline lookup yields CDR1 SEHNR and CDR2 FQNEAQ (reference sequence). The CDR3 is 13 amino acids. As regards this clonotype: Its antigen is unknown.

Unique molecular identifiers were attached to individual cDNA molecules. A single record per CDR3 protein comes from TCRdb applying MiXCR to the 5' RACE reads. The repertoire holds around 65,000 distinct CDR3 sequences, with roughly 12% as singletons. The specimen comprised whole blood, sampled at baseline. The TCR sequence derives from an adult who was a healthcare worker with PCR-confirmed SARS-CoV-2 infection or an uninfected control (not recorded which). This rearrangement joins TRBV7-9 to TRBJ2-7; 7 nucleotides line up with TRBD1. The CDR3 here is CASRSGTAYEQYF. The CDR3 nucleotides are TGTGCCAGCAGGTCCGGGACAGCCTACGAGCAGTACTTC.